A single sample is the source of the 28 T cell receptor beta chains below, sequenced in a study of blood T cells in healthy people across ages. Through a sample-barcoded 5' primer and a J-beta primer mix, a second PCR was run for about 6 to 11 cycles. TCRdb fed the 5' RACE reads into MiXCR, producing one record per CDR3 protein. Here the sample spans 800,000 or so distinct CDR3 sequences, about 42% being singletons. Sequencing was done on a sample of blood. These receptors were collected from an elderly man in good health.

In its sample, this clonotype was seen a few times. CDR3 DNA sequence: TGTGCCAGCAAAACCCCGGCAGGGAACACCGGGGAGCTGTTTTTT. Translation: CASKTPAGNTGELFF. V gene TRBV28 combines with J gene TRBJ2-2; D unresolved. Germline CDR1 MDHEN, CDR2 SYDVKM. Trimming took off 7 bases at V and 1 base at J, with 13 bases between the two ends. The CDR3 spans 15 residues. The whole variable domain, remainder taken from reference TRBV28 and TRBJ2-2, is DVKVTQSSRYLVKRTGEKVFLECVQDMDHENMFWYRQDPGLGLRLIYFSYDVKMKEKGDIPEGYSVSREKKERFSLILESASTNQTSMYLCASKTPAGNTGELFFGEGSRLTVL.

This clonotype was counted a few times. The V call is TRBV5-1, the J call TRBJ2-1; TRBD2 matches at 8 bases. Losses at the gene ends were 0 bases for V and 7 bases for J; bases not matched to a gene: 9. This CDR3 is 16 amino acids long. The germline V gene encodes CDR1 SGHRS and CDR2 YFSETQ. The CDR3 nucleotides are TGCGCCAGCAGCTTGGGAGCGGGAGATTCTCGAAATGAGCAGTTCTTC. Translating gives CASSLGAGDSRNEQFF.

J is TRBJ2-1 and V is TRBV20-1; the match to TRBD2 covers 8 bases. V was pared by 0 bases and J by 2 bases, with 9 bases of the junction left unmatched. Germline CDR1 reads DFQATT; CDR2 reads SNEGSKA (reference sequence). The CDR3 totals 17 residues. CDR3: CSARDQASGHPYNEQFF. The CDR3, as DNA: TGCAGTGCTAGAGATCAGGCTAGCGGGCATCCCTACAATGAGCAGTTCTTC.

For this clonotype: A much larger clone is a single base away; this may be a read error. The chain couples TRBV27 to TRBJ2-3; D remains ambiguous. Germline CDR1 reads MNHEY; CDR2 reads SMNVEV (reference sequence). The CDR3 extends over 15 amino acids. CDR3 region: CASSLSWGRTDTRYF. The DNA for the CDR3 is TGTGCCAGCAGTTTATCGTGGGGTAGAACAGATACGCGGTATTTT.

The gene calls are TRBV29-1 and TRBJ2-5; D may be TRBD1 (5 bases). The end of the DNA is better explained by TRBJ2-7, so the J call may be wrong. The germline V gene has CDR1 SQVTM and CDR2 ANQGSEA. This CDR3 is built from 12 residues. The CDR3 region is CSVEGKGYEQYF. The CDR3 DNA is TGCAGCGTTGAAGGGAAGGGGTACGAGCAGTACTTC.

This clonotype was seen only a few times. This chain connects TRBV6-2 or TRBV6-3 to TRBJ2-4; D not resolved. V was pared by 7 bases and J by 8 bases, with 21 bases between. CDR1 is MNHEY, CDR2 SVGEGT, per germline. CDR3 size: 15 residues. The chain's CDR3 is CASKLGAGFSDIQYF. CDR3 DNA: TGTGCCAGCAAATTAGGCGCCGGGTTTTCGGACATTCAGTACTTC.

This sequence joins TRBV29-1 and TRBJ2-7; D is undetermined. Germline V gives CDR1 SQVTM, CDR2 ANQGSEA. Trimming removed 2 bases from V and 1 base from J, with 6 bases in between. The CDR3 has 12 amino acids. This CDR3 reads CSVETFSYEQYF. CDR3 DNA sequence: TGCAGCGTTGAAACGTTTTCCTACGAGCAGTACTTC.

This clonotype was recorded a few times. The chain is built from TRBV29-1 and TRBJ2-1; the D gene is possibly TRBD1 (6 bases). Germline V gene lookup returns CDR1 SQVTM and CDR2 ANQGSEA. V was shortened by 4 bases and J by 9 bases, with 16 bases between the two germline ends. The CDR3 has 13 residues. Here the CDR3 reads CSVVRGGLCEQFF. CDR3 DNA sequence: TGCAGCGTTGTCAGGGGCGGGTTGTGTGAGCAGTTCTTC.

This clonotype was detected only a few times. The chain recombines TRBV9 with TRBJ2-7; 7 nucleotides line up with TRBD1. Trimming cost V 4 bases and J 7 bases; bases outside gene matches: 14. Per germline, CDR1 SGDLS and CDR2 YYNGEE. The CDR3 sequence is 15 residues long. The CDR3 DNA is TGTGCCAGCAGCCCTGGACAGGCCAATGTACAGGAGCAGTACTTC. The encoded protein is CASSPGQANVQEQYF.

This clonotype was detected ten times or more. V usage is TRBV7-2 and J usage is TRBJ2-5; perhaps TRBD2 as D (6 bases). Germline V CDR1 and CDR2: SGHTA, FQGNSA. The CDR3 spans 14 residues. V was trimmed by 1 base and J by 1 base, leaving 7 bases between them. The DNA for the CDR3 is TGTGCCAGCAGCTTAGTGGGGGGCCAAGAGACCCAGTACTTC. Translating it yields CASSLVGGQETQYF.

This clonotype has just one count. CDR3 DNA: TGCAGCGCCCTCCCTGTTGGCTCCAATGAGCAGTTCTTC. Amino acids: CSALPVGSNEQFF. J is TRBJ2-1 and V is TRBV29-1; D is uncertain. The CDR3 covers 13 residues. Germline loops: CDR1 SQVTM, CDR2 ANQGSEA. The germline V and J ends were trimmed by 7 bases and 6 bases, with 16 bases remaining between them.

The rearrangement uses TRBV21-1 and TRBJ1-6. TRBV21-1 is reported as a pseudogene. This CDR3 spans 14 amino acids. The CDR3 DNA follows: TGTGCCAGCAGCTCAAGGCGTCGAAATTCACCCCCCCACTTT. Residues: CASSSRRRNSPPHF.

For this clonotype: A much larger clone differs by one base, so this may be a read error. The J gene is TRBJ2-3, the V gene TRBV7-2; 14 bases are a match to TRBD2. The CDR3 spans 16 residues. Germline V lookup: CDR1 SGHTA, CDR2 FQGNSA. The CDR3 DNA sequence: TGTGCCGGCAGCCGTGGACTAGCGGGAGGAACAGATACGCAGTATTTT. Encoded protein: CAGSRGLAGGTDTQYF.

This clonotype was picked up many times. V is TRBV7-2 and J is TRBJ2-5, with TRBD2 matching 7 bases. CDR1 is SGHTA, CDR2 FQGNSA, per germline. The V segment lost 5 bases and the J segment 1 base; nucleotides outside the gene matches: 4. The CDR3 is made up of 14 amino acids. The DNA for the CDR3 is TGTGCCAGCAGCCCATCTAGCGGCCAAGAGACCCAGTACTTC. Translation: CASSPSSGQETQYF.

Here the CDR3 DNA reads TGTGCCAGCACAAAAGCGGGAGGGGTTCAAGAGACCCAGTACTTC. This translates into CASTKAGGVQETQYF. V is TRBV28 and J is TRBJ2-5; the match to TRBD2 covers 10 bases. The CDR3 sequence is 15 residues long. Germline CDR1 is MDHEN and CDR2 is SYDVKM. V trimming: 7 bases; J trimming: 2 bases; junction bases outside the gene matches: 7. The variable domain in full, completed from reference TRBV28 and TRBJ2-5, reads DVKVTQSSRYLVKRTGEKVFLECVQDMDHENMFWYRQDPGLGLRLIYFSYDVKMKEKGDIPEGYSVSREKKERFSLILESASTNQTSMYLCASTKAGGVQETQYFGPGTRLLVL.

Regarding this clonotype: A much larger clonotype is one base distant, so this may be a read error. The rearrangement links TRBV29-1 to TRBJ2-5; no definite D call. V was trimmed by 2 bases and J by 11 bases, leaving 12 bases between them. This CDR3 is built from 11 residues. Germline CDR1 and CDR2: SQVTM and ANQGSEA. The CDR3 nucleotides read TGCAGCGTTGAACTAGTAGATGAGCAGTACTTC. This sequence encodes CSVELVDEQYF.

The chain couples TRBV7-9 to TRBJ2-5; 7 bases are shared with TRBD1. Germline V CDR1 and CDR2: SEHNR, FQNEAQ (reference sequence). The CDR3 totals 15 residues. Losses at the gene ends were 6 bases for V and 11 bases for J; bases not matched to a gene: 18. The CDR3 DNA follows: TGTGCCAGCAGACCAGGGGGTAGCGAGAGGGATGGGCAGTACTTC. This codes for CASRPGGSERDGQYF.

This clonotype was observed a few times. The gene calls are TRBV28 and TRBJ2-7; 10 bases match TRBD1. This CDR3 comprises 15 residues. V was clipped by 6 bases and J by 2 bases; unmatched bases: 7. The germline CDR1 and CDR2 sequences are MDHEN and SYDVKM. CDR3 in amino acids: CASSDGTGAPYEQYF. The CDR3 coding sequence is TGTGCCAGCAGCGACGGGACAGGGGCTCCCTACGAGCAGTACTTC. The complete variable domain, with remaining parts taken from reference TRBV28 and TRBJ2-7, reads DVKVTQSSRYLVKRTGEKVFLECVQDMDHENMFWYRQDPGLGLRLIYFSYDVKMKEKGDIPEGYSVSREKKERFSLILESASTNQTSMYLCASSDGTGAPYEQYFGPGTRLTVT.

The rearrangement links TRBV2 to TRBJ2-4; TRBD1 aligns across 9 bases. The J call may be faulty, since TRBJ2-7 better matches the DNA end. There are 13 residues in the CDR3. From germline, CDR1 is SNHLY and CDR2 FYNNEI. The CDR3 bases are TGTGCCAACACCCGGGACAGGGCCTACGAGCAGTACTTC. Translated, it gives CANTRDRAYEQYF.

V is TRBV20-1 and J is TRBJ2-7; TRBD1 aligns across 8 bases. Trimming cost V 0 bases and J 1 base; bases outside gene matches: 5. The CDR3 has 15 amino acids. Germline CDR1 is DFQATT and CDR2 is SNEGSKA (reference sequence). CDR3 DNA: TGCAGTGCTAGAGATATCCGGACAGGGTCCTACGAGCAGTACTTC. Encoded protein: CSARDIRTGSYEQYF.

Note on this clonotype: The junction does not match germline at one end; this may be a read error. The chain is built from TRBV12-3 or TRBV12-4 and TRBJ2-1, with 12 bases fitting TRBD2. The CDR3 contains 15 residues. CDR3 sequence (DNA): TGTGCCAGCAGTCTAGCGGGAGGGCAACGAAATGAGCAGAACTTC. This codes for CASSLAGGQRNEQNF.

There are many counts of this clonotype. The J gene is TRBJ2-3, the V gene TRBV29-1; possible D gene TRBD1, 6 bases. This CDR3 has 15 amino acids. Germline V gene data show CDR1 as SQVTM and CDR2 as ANQGSEA. V was trimmed by 3 bases and J by 0 bases, leaving 13 bases between them. The CDR3 reads CSVDRDTSSTDTQYF. The DNA for the CDR3 is TGCAGCGTTGACCGGGACACCTCTAGCACAGATACGCAGTATTTT.

The V call is TRBV7-9, the J call TRBJ2-5; D tentatively fits TRBD1 or TRBD2 (5 bases each). The J call may be wrong; the DNA end is better matched by TRBJ2-7. CDR1 is SEHNR, CDR2 FQNEAQ, per germline (reference sequence). CDR3 length equals 14 residues. CDR3 DNA sequence: TGTGCCAGCAGCTTCCGGGGCACCCCACACGAGCAGTACTTC. This codes for CASSFRGTPHEQYF.

The rearrangement links TRBV20-1 to TRBJ2-1; 12 nucleotides match TRBD2. Per the germline V gene, CDR1 is DFQATT and CDR2 is SNEGSKA (reference sequence). The CDR3 consists of 15 residues. J gave up 6 bases and V 3 bases, and 6 bases lay outside the gene matches. For the CDR3, the DNA is TGCAGTGCTAGTGCTAGCGGGAGGGTCGTCAATGAGCAGTTCTTC. Protein: CSASASGRVVNEQFF.

This clonotype came up once. The chain is built from TRBV5-1 and TRBJ1-5, with 9 bases lining up with TRBD1. Trimming at V came to 4 bases and at J to 3 bases, leaving 5 bases not matched to a gene. The CDR3 totals 15 residues. Germline V gives CDR1 SGHRS, CDR2 YFSETQ. The CDR3 here is CASSAGQGINQPQHF. The CDR3 DNA follows: TGCGCCAGCAGCGCGGGACAGGGAATCAATCAGCCCCAGCATTTT.

The chain couples TRBV28 to TRBJ2-3, with TRBD1 matching over 8 bases. This CDR3 has 17 residues. V was pared by 3 bases and J by 4 bases, with 12 bases of the junction left unmatched. From germline, CDR1 is MDHEN and CDR2 SYDVKM. As DNA, the CDR3 is TGTGCCAGCAGTTTCAGTTTCATCGGACAGGGCTCAGATACGCAGTATTTT. It yields the protein CASSFSFIGQGSDTQYF.

This sequence joins TRBV5-1 and TRBJ2-3, with 8 bases lining up with TRBD2. V was pared by 5 bases and J by 6 bases, with 11 bases of the junction left unmatched. CDR3 length: 15 residues. Germline lookup yields CDR1 SGHRS and CDR2 YFSETQ. CDR3 sequence reads: CASREKREWVDTQYF. DNA for the CDR3: TGCGCCAGCAGGGAGAAGCGGGAGTGGGTCGATACGCAGTATTTT. The full variable domain, in which reference TRBV5-1 and TRBJ2-3 provide the parts outside the CDR3, is KAGVTQTPRYLIKTRGQQVTLSCSPISGHRSVSWYQQTPGQGLQFLFEYFSETQRNKGNFPGRFSGRQFSNSRSEMNVSTLELGDSALYLCASREKREWVDTQYFGPGTRLTVL.

This clonotype was found a few times. The CDR3, as DNA: TGTGCCAGCAGTCGGACAGGGGCCGGTGAGCAGTTCTTC. Protein product: CASSRTGAGEQFF. This chain connects TRBV28 to TRBJ2-1, with 9 bases identical to TRBD1. The germline CDR1 and CDR2 sequences are MDHEN and SYDVKM. The V segment lost 5 bases and the J segment 9 bases; nucleotides outside the gene matches: 5. The CDR3 spans 13 residues.